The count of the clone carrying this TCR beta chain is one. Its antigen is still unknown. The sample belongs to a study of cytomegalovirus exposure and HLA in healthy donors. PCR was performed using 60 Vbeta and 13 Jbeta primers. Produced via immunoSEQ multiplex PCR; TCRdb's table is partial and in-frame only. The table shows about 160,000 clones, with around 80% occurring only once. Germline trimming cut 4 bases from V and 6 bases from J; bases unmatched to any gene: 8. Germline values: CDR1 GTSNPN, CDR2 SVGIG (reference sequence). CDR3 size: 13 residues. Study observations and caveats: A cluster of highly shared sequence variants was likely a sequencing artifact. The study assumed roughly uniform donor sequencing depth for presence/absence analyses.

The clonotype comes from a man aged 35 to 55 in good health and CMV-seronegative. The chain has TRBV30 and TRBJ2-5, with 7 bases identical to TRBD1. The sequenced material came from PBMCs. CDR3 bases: TGTGCCTGGAATGGTGACAGGGAGCAGACCCAGTACTTC. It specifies CAWNGDREQTQYF. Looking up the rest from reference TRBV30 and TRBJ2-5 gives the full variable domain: SQTIHQWPATLVQPVGSPLSLECTVEGTSNPNLYWYRQAAGRGLQLLFYSVGIGQISSEVPQNLSASRPQDRQFILSSKKLLLSDSGFYLCAWNGDREQTQYFGPGTRLLVL.